This TCR beta chain is drawn from a study of T cells in localized non-small cell lung cancer. Study-level points and caveats: In adjacent lung appeared a median around 55 of the top 100 tumor clones. Overall survival was longer when the density of T cells in the blood was higher. Without multi-region sequencing, intratumor heterogeneity could not be excluded. In uninvolved adjacent lung, T cell clonality reached its highest value, exceeding tumor.

A word on this clone: The antigen is undetermined.

CDR1 is MGHRA and CDR2 is YSYEKL in the germline V gene. V lost 3 bases and J lost 2; bases outside the gene matches: 7. The CDR3 spans 16 residues. Repertoires were generated with immunoSEQ multiplex PCR, while TCRdb's copy carries only in-frame clones and drops some. The sample lists some 20,000 clones; 90% were seen once. The V gene is TRBV4-1, the J gene TRBJ2-1; 7 bases are shared with TRBD2. The source was peripheral blood, collected before any cancer treatment. This TCR derives from a woman aged 40-70 years with stage I lung adenocarcinoma. DNA of the CDR3: TGCGCCAGCAGCCAGTACGAGGGAGGGGCCTACAATGAGCAGTTCTTC. Residues: CASSQYEGGAYNEQFF.